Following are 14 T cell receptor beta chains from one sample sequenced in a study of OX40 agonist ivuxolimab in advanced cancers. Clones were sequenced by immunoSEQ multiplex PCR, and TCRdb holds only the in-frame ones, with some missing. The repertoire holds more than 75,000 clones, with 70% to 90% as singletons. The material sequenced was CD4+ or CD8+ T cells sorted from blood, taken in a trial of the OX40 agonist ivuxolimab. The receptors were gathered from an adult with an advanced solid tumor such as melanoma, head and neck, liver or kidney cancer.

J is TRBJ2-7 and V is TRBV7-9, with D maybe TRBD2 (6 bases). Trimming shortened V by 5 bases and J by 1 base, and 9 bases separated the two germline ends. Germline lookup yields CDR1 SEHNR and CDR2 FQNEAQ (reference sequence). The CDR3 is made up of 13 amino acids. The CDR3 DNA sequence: TGTGCCAGCAGCCCTGCGGGGTCCTACGAGCAGTACTTC. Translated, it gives CASSPAGSYEQYF.

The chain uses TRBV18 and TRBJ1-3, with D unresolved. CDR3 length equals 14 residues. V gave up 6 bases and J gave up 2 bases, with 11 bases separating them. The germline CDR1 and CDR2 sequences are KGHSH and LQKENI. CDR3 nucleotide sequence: TGTGCCAGCTCCCCTGGGGATCCTGGAAACACCATATATTTT. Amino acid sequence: CASSPGDPGNTIYF.

CDR3 sequence (DNA): TGTGCCACCAGCAGAGAGACCCGCCTAAGCACAGATACGCAGTATTTT. This codes for CATSRETRLSTDTQYF. The J gene is TRBJ2-3, the V gene TRBV15; D not certain. Trimming removed 0 bases from V and 0 bases from J, with 10 bases in between. The CDR3 runs 16 residues. Germline V gene data show CDR1 as LNHNV and CDR2 as YYDKDF (reference sequence).

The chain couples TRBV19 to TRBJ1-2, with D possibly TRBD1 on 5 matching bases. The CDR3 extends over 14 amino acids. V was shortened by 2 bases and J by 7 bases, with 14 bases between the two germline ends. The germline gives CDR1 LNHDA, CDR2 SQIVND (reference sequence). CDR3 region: CASSISQGGVGYTF. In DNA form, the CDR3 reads TGTGCCAGTAGTATATCCCAGGGTGGAGTTGGCTACACCTTC. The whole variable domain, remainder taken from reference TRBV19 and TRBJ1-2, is DGGITQSPKYLFRKEGQNVTLSCEQNLNHDAMYWYRQDPGQGLRLIYYSQIVNDFQKGDIAEGYSVSREKKESFPLTVTSAQKNPTAFYLCASSISQGGVGYTFGSGTRLTVV.

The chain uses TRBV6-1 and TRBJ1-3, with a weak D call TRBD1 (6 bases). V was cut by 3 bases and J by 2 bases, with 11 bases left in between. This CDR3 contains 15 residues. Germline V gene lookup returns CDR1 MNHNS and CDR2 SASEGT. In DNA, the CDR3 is TGTGCCAGCAGTGACAGGACAGACCCTGGAAACACCATATATTTT. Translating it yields CASSDRTDPGNTIYF.

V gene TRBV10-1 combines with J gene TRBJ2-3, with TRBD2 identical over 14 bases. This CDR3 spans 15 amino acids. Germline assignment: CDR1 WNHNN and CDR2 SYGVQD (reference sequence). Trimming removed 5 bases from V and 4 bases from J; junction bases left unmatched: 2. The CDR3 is CASSSGLAGADTQYF. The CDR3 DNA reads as TGCGCCAGCAGTTCGGGACTAGCGGGAGCAGATACGCAGTATTTT.

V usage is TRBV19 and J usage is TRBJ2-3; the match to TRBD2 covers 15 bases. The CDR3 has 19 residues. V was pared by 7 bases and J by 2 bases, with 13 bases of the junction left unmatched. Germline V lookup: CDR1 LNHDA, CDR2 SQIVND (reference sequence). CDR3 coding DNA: TGTGCCAGTACCCCAGGGGGACTAGCGGGGGGCATTTCCACAGATACGCAGTATTTT. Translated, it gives CASTPGGLAGGISTDTQYF.

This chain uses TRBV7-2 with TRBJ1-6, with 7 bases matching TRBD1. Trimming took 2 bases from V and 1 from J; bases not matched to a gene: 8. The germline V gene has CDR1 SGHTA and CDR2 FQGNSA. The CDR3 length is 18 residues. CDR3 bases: TGTGCCAGCAGCTTAACAGGGGAGGGATATTCCTATAATTCACCCCTCCACTTT. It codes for CASSLTGEGYSYNSPLHF.

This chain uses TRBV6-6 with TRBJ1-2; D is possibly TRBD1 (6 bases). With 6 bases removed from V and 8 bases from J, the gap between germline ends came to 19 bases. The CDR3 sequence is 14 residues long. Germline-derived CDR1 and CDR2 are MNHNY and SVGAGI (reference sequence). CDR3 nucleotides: TGTGCCAGCAGACCCCCCGGGGGGGGCGGGGGCTACACCTTC. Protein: CASRPPGGGGGYTF.

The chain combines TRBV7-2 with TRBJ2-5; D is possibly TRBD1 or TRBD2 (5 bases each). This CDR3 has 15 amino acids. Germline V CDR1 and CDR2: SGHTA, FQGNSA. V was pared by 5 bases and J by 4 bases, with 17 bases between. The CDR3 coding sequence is TGTGCCAGCAGCCCGGGACCAGAACCGGGAGAGACCCAGTACTTC. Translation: CASSPGPEPGETQYF.

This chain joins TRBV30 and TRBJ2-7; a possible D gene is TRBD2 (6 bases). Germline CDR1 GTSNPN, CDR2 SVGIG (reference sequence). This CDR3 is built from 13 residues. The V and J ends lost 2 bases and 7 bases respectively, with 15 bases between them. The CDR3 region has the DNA TGTGCCTGGAGTTGGGAGGCGCCGCGGGAGCAGTACTTC. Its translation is CAWSWEAPREQYF.

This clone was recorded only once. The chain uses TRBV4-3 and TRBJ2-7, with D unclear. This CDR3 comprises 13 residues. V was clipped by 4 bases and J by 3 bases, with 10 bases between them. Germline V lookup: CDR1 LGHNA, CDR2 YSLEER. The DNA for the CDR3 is TGCGCCAGCAGCCCCTCCAACAACTACGAGCAGTACTTC. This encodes CASSPSNNYEQYF.

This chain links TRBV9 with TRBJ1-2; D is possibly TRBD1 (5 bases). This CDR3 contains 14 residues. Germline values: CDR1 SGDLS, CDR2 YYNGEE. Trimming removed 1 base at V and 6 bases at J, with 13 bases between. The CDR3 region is CASSVFGGVDGYTF. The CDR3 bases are TGTGCCAGCAGCGTATTCGGAGGGGTAGATGGCTACACCTTC.

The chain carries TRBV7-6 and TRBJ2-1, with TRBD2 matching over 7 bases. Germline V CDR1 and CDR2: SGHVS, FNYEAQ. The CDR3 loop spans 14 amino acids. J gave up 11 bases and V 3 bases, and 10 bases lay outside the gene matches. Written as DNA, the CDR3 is TGTGCCAGCAGCTTCGGGGCGGGAGCGGCCCAGCAGTTCTTC. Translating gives CASSFGAGAAQQFF.